This entry features one T cell receptor beta chain sequence. Its antigen is as yet unknown. This entry is derived from a study of cytomegalovirus exposure and HLA in healthy donors. In the PCR, 60 Vbeta and 13 Jbeta primers were used. TCRdb's table, derived via immunoSEQ multiplex PCR, lists solely in-frame clones and lacks some. The data contain 200,000 to 250,000 clones, more than 75% of them seen just once; the ten biggest clones take up less than 4.5%. The V and J ends lost 8 bases and 0 bases respectively, with 10 bases between them. CDR1 is SNHLY and CDR2 is FYNNEI in the germline V gene. CDR3 length equals 14 residues. The study, taken as a whole, reports: Clonal expansion, a later analysis showed, was greater in HLA-associated TCR beta chains than in equally common others.

The TCR comes from a male donor in good health and CMV-seronegative. The V call is TRBV2, the J call TRBJ2-2; maybe TRBD1 (6 bases). Sequenced: PBMCs. CDR3 sequence: CASGQLPNTGELFF. CDR3 in DNA: TGTGCCAGCGGACAGTTACCGAACACCGGGGAGCTGTTTTTT. Supplemented by reference TRBV2 and TRBJ2-2, the full variable domain reads EPEVTQTPSHQVTQMGQEVILRCVPISNHLYFYWYRQILGQKVEFLVSFYNNEISEKSEIFDDQFSVERPDGSNFTLKIRSTKLEDSAMYFCASGQLPNTGELFFGEGSRLTVL.